The present T cell receptor beta chain was sequenced within a study of blood T cell repertoires in COVID-19. Study details: Samples came from the United States, Italy and Spain, spanning acute and convalescent COVID-19. Nucleic acid was either cDNA or gDNA, and it came from T cells, B-cell-depleted T cells, or PBMCs.

In the original workflow: Scientists estimated how many nucleated cells there were by amplifying reference gene primers. The method was immunoSEQ multiplex PCR; TCRdb's version includes in-frame clones alone and lacks a portion of them. V, J and clone size were drawn from that table, and D and trimming were deduced from the DNA. The table includes some 97,000 clones, about nine tenths detected once. CDR1 and CDR2 (germline): LNHDA, SQIVND (reference sequence). Trimming cost V 7 bases and J 2 bases; bases outside gene matches: 9. The CDR3 loop spans 15 amino acids. Source material: peripheral blood. This chain uses TRBV19 with TRBJ1-2, with 8 nucleotides matching TRBD1. The sequence came from a man aged 55-75 years with acute or convalescent COVID-19. The CDR3 DNA follows: TGTGCCAGTACCCAATCAGGACAGGGAAACTATGGCTACACCTTC. This encodes CASTQSGQGNYGYTF.